This T cell receptor (beta chain) was recorded in a study of shared clonotypes between healthy human individuals. In the study overall: The study enrolled two women and three men aged 18 to 49. A donor's plate count was three for CD4 naive and three for CD4 memory; CD8 naive had two and CD8 memory one.

CDR3 length: 14 residues. In germline, CDR1 is MNHNS, CDR2 SASEGT. V was clipped by 9 bases and J by 1 base, with 16 bases between them. The assay ran at deep level. Here immunoSEQ multiplex PCR was the method, and the copy in TCRdb shows in-frame clones only, minus some. The sample yields around 1,100,000 clones, about 72% seen once. Partitioning of CD4+ cells yielded a CD45RA+ naive subset and a CD45RA-negative memory subset. To note about this clone: Other nucleotide sequences from this sample produce the same CDR3.

The TCR was taken from a man aged 18 to 30 in good health. Some clones in this sample may be carry-over from other donors' samples. The chain employs TRBV6-1 and TRBJ2-7, with D possibly TRBD1 on 6 matching bases. Source material: memory CD4+ T cells from PBMCs. Subset reported: CD45RA-negative fraction. This chain's CDR3 is CASSVQGASYEQYF. DNA of the CDR3: TGTGCCAGTTCCGTACAGGGTGCGTCCTACGAGCAGTACTTC.